This entry concerns a single TCR beta chain. The antigen remains unidentified. These donors were members of the approximately 110-subject validation cohort, a group separate from the approximately 620-subject first cohort. Only in-frame clones appear in the TCRdb table, and some are missing; sequencing was by immunoSEQ multiplex PCR. The sample shows 150,000 or so clones, about nine tenths of them seen only once. These data originate in a study of cytomegalovirus exposure and HLA in healthy donors. CDR1 is SGHVS, CDR2 FQNEAQ, per germline. The CDR3 runs 11 residues. V gave up 4 bases and J gave up 10 bases, with 8 bases separating them. Overall study results and limits: In a later analysis, first-cohort TCR clusters were found to tend to co-occur in the approximately 120 validation repertoires. Most TCR sequences showed up rarely, but some public TCRs showed up in many donors. Cytomegalovirus status was reportedly diagnosed by the classifier with high sensitivity and specificity.

Sequencing used PBMCs. The clonotype was recovered from a woman between 25 and 40 years old in good health and CMV-seropositive. The V gene is TRBV7-8, the J gene TRBJ2-1; no firm D call. The DNA of the CDR3 is TGTGCCAGCAGCTCTTACGCGGAGCAGTTCTTC. It specifies CASSSYAEQFF.